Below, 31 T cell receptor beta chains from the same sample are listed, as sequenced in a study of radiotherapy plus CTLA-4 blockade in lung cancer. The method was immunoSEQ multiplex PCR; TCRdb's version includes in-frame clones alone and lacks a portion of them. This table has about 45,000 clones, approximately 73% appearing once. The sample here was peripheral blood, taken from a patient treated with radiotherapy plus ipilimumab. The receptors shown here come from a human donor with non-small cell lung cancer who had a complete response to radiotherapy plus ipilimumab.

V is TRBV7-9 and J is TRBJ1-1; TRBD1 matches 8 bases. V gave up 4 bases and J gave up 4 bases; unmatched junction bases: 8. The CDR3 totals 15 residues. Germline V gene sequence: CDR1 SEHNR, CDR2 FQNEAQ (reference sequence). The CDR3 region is CASSSRRTGPTEAFF. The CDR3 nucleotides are TGTGCCAGCAGCTCCCGGAGGACAGGGCCCACTGAAGCTTTCTTT.

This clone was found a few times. This CDR3 reads CASSSGHTDTQYF. CDR3 coding DNA: TGTGCCAGCAGTTCAGGGCACACAGATACGCAGTATTTT. The chain recombines TRBV28 with TRBJ2-3; possibly TRBD1 for D (5 bases). Germline-derived CDR1 and CDR2 are MDHEN and SYDVKM. The CDR3 contains 13 residues. V gave up 4 bases and J gave up 2 bases, with 7 bases separating them.

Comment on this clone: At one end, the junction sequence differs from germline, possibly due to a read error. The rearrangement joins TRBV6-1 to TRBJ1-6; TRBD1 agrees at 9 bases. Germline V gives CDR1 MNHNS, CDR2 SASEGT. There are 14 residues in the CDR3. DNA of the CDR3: TGTGCCAGCAGTAGCGGACAGGGGTATTCACTCCTCCACTTT. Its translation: CASSSGQGYSLLHF.

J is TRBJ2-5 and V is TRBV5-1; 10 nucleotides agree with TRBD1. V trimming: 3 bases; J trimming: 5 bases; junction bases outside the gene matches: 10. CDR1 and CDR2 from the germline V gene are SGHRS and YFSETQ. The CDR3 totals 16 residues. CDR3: CASSSSGQGGWETQYF. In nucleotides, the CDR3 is TGCGCCAGCAGCTCCTCCGGACAGGGGGGGTGGGAGACCCAGTACTTC.

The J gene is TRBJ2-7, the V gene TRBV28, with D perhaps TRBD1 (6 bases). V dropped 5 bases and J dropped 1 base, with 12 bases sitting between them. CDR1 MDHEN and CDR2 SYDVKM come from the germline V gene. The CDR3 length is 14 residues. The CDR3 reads CASSLTQGSYEQYF. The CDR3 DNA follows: TGTGCCAGCAGTCTTACTCAGGGGTCCTACGAGCAGTACTTC.

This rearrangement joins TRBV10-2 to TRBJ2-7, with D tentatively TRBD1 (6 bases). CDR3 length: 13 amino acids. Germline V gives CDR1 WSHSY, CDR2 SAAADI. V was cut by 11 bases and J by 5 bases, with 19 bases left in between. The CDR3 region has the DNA TGCGCCTGTTCCAGGGGCGTATTCAACGAGCAGTACTTC. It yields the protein CACSRGVFNEQYF.

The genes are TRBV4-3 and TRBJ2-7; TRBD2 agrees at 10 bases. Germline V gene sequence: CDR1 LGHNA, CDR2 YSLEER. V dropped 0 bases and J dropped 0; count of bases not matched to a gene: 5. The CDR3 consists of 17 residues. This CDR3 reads CASSQDRGTSDSYEQYF. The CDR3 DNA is TGCGCCAGCAGCCAAGATAGAGGGACTAGCGACTCCTACGAGCAGTACTTC.

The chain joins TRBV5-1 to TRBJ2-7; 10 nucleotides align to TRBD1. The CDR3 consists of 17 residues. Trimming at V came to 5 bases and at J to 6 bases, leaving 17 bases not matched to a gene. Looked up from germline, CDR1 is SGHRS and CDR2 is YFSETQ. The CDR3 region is CASRRGQGPSGSGEQYF. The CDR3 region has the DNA TGCGCCAGCAGAAGGGGACAGGGGCCTTCTGGTTCGGGCGAGCAGTACTTC.

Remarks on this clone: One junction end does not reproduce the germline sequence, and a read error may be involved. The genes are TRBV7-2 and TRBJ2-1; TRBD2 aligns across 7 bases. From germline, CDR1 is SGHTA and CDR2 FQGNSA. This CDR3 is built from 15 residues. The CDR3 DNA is TGTGCCAGCAGCCTAGCGGCCATCAAAAACAATGAGCAGTTCTTC. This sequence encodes CASSLAAIKNNEQFF.

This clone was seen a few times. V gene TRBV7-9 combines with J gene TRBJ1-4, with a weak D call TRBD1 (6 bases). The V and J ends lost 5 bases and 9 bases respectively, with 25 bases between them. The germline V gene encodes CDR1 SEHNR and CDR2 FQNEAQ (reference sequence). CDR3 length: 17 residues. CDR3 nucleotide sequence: TGTGCCAGCAGCCCCTCCGGGACATCGGTCTGGATGAAAAAACTGTTTTTT. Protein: CASSPSGTSVWMKKLFF.

The CDR3 coding sequence is TGCGCCAGCAGTGCCGTCAGGGTGAACACTGAAGCTTTCTTT. Protein product: CASSAVRVNTEAFF. The V and J genes are TRBV10-2 and TRBJ1-1; TRBD1 might be the D (5 bases). The germline V gene has CDR1 WSHSY and CDR2 SAAADI. The CDR3 loop spans 14 amino acids. V was cut by 4 bases and J by 0 bases, with 9 bases left in between.

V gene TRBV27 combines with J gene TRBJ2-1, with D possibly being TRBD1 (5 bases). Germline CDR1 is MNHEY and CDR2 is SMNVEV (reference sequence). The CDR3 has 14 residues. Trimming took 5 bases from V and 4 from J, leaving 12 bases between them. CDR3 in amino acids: CASSPQGQYNEQFF. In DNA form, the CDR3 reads TGTGCCAGCAGTCCCCAGGGCCAGTACAATGAGCAGTTCTTC.

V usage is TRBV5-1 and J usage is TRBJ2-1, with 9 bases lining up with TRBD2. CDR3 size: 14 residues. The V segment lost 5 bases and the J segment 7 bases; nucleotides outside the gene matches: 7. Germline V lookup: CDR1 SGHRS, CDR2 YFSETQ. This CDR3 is CASSLLAGENEQFF. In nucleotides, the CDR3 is TGCGCCAGCAGTTTGTTAGCGGGAGAAAATGAGCAGTTCTTC.

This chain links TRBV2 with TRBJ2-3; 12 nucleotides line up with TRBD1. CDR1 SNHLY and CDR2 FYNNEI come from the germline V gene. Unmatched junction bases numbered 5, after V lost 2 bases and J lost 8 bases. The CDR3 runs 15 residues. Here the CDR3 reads CASSEQGTGGGTQYF. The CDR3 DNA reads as TGTGCCAGCAGTGAACAAGGGACAGGGGGCGGTACGCAGTATTTT.

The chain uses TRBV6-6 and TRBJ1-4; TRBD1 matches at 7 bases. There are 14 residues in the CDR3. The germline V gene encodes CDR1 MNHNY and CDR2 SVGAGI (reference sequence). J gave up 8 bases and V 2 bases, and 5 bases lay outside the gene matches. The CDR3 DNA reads TGTGCCAGCAGTTACGACAGGGCCGCGGAAAAACTGTTTTTT. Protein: CASSYDRAAEKLFF.

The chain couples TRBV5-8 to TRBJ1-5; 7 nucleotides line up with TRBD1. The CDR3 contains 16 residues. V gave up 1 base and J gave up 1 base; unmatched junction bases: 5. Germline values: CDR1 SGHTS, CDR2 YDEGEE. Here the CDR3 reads CASSLSGRGSNQPQHF. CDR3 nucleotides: TGTGCCAGCAGCTTGAGTGGCAGGGGGAGCAATCAGCCCCAGCATTTT.

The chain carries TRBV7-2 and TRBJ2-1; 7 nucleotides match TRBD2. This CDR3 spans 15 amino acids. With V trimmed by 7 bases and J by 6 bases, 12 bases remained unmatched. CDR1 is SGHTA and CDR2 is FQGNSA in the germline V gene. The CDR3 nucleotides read TGTGCCAGCACCCGACGGGGGGTGACTGGCAATGAGCAGTTCTTC. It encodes CASTRRGVTGNEQFF.

This CDR3 is CASSLVGDGHEQYF. CDR3 nucleotide sequence: TGTGCCAGCAGCTTAGTTGGCGATGGGCACGAGCAGTACTTC. The chain is built from TRBV7-9 and TRBJ2-7; D unclear. This CDR3 has 14 amino acids. Germline V gives CDR1 SEHNR, CDR2 FQNEAQ (reference sequence). Between the trimmed V and J ends, which lost 1 base and 5 bases, there was a span of 12 bases.

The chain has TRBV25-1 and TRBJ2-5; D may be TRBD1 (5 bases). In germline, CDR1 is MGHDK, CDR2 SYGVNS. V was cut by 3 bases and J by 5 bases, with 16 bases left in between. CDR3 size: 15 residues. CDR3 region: CASSDILGAGETQYF. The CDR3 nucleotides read TGTGCCAGCAGTGATATTTTAGGGGCCGGGGAGACCCAGTACTTC.

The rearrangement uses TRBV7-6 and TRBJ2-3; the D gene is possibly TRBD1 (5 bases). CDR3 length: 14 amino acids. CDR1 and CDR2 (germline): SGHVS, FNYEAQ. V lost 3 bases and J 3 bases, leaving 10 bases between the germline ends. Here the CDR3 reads CASSLVQGTDTQYF. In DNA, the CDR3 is TGTGCCAGCAGCTTGGTGCAGGGTACAGATACGCAGTATTTT. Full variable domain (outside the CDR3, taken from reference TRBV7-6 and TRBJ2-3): GAGVSQSPRYKVTKRGQDVALRCDPISGHVSLYWYRQALGQGPEFLTYFNYEAQQDKSGLPNDRFSAERPEGSISTLTIQRTEQRDSAMYRCASSLVQGTDTQYFGPGTRLTVL.

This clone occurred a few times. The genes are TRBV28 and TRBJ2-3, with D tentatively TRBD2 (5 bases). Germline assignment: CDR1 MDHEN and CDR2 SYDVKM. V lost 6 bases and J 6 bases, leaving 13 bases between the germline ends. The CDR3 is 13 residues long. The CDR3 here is CASSFGILDTQYF. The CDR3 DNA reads TGTGCCAGCAGCTTCGGGATTCTGGATACGCAGTATTTT.

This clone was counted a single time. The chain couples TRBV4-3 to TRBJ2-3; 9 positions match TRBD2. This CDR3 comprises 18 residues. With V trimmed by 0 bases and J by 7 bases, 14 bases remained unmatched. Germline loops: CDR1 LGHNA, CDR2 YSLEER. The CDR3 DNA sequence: TGCGCCAGCAGCCAAGATGCACCTAGCGGGGTAGGGGGAAATACGCAGTATTTT. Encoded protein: CASSQDAPSGVGGNTQYF.

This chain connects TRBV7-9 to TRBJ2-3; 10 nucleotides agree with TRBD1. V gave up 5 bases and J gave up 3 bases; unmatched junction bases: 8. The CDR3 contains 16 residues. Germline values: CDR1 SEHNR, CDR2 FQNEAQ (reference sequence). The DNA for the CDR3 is TGTGCCAGCAGCCAATCGACAGGGGGCAGGACAGATACGCAGTATTTT. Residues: CASSQSTGGRTDTQYF.

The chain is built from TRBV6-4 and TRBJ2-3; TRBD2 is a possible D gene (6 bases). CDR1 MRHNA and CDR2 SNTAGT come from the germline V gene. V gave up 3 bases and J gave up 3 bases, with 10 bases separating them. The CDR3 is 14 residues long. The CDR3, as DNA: TGTGCCAGCAGTGAAGCGGGTAGAACAGATACGCAGTATTTT. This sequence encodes CASSEAGRTDTQYF.

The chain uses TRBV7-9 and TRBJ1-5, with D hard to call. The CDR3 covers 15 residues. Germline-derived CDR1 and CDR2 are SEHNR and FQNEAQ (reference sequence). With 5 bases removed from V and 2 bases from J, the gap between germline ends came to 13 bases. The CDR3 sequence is CASSRSVRGNQPQHF. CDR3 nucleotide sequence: TGTGCCAGCAGCCGTAGCGTGAGGGGCAATCAGCCCCAGCATTTT. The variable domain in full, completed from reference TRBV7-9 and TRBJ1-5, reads DTGVSQNPRHKITKRGQNVTFRCDPISEHNRLYWYRQTLGQGPEFLTYFQNEAQLEKSRLLSDRFSAERPKGSFSTLEIQRTEQGDSAMYLCASSRSVRGNQPQHFGDGTRLSIL.

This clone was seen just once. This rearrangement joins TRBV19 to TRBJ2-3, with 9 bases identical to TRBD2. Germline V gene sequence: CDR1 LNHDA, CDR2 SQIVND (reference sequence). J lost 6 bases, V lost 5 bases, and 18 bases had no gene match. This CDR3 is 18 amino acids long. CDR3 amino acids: CASSWGTSSSYFLDTQYF. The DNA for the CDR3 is TGTGCCAGTAGTTGGGGGACTAGCAGCTCCTATTTTTTGGATACGCAGTATTTT.

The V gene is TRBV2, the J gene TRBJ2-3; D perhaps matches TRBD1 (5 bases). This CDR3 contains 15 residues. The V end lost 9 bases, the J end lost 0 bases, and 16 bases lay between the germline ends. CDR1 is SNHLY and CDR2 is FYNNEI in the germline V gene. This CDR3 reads CASRLGQVSTDTQYF. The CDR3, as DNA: TGTGCCAGTAGGTTGGGGCAGGTCAGCACAGATACGCAGTATTTT.

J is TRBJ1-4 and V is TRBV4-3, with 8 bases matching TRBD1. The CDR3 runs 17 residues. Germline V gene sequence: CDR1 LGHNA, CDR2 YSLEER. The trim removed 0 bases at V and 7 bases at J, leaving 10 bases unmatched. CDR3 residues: CASSQDRRTGRVEKLFF. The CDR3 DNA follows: TGCGCCAGCAGCCAAGATCGTCGGACAGGGCGGGTTGAAAAACTGTTTTTT.

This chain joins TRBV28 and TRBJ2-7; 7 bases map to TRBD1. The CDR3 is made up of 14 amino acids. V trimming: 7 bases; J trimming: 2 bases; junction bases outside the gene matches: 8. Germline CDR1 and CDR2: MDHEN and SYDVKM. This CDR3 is CASIPWDSTYEQYF. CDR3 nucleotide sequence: TGTGCCAGCATCCCCTGGGACAGCACCTACGAGCAGTACTTC.

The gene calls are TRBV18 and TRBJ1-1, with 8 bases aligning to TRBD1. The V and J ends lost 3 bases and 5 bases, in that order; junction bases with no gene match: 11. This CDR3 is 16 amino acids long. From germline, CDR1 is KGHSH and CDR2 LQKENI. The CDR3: CASSPRQGRTGTEAFF. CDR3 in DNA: TGTGCCAGCTCACCCCGACAGGGGCGAACTGGAACTGAAGCTTTCTTT.

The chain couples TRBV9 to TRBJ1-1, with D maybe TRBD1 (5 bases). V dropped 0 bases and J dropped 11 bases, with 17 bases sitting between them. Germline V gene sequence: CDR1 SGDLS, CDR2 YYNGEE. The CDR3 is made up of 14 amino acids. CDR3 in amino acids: CASSVVPAGGEAFF. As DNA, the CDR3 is TGTGCCAGCAGCGTAGTTCCTGCGGGGGGGGAGGCTTTCTTT.